This is a list of T cell receptor beta chains from one sample in a study of blood T cell repertoires in COVID-19. Profiling relied on immunoSEQ multiplex PCR, and the TCRdb table lists in-frame clones only, not all of them. This sample has 55,000 to 70,000 clones, with around 87% found just once. The sample was peripheral blood. These receptors came from a man aged 55 to 70 with acute or convalescent COVID-19. Both conserved end residues are part of each CDR3. A D gene is named only where the DNA matches it firmly. The listing skips clone size in some rows; elsewhere it reads once, few, many or a size class.

j_call clone_size v_call d_call cdr3_aa cdr3_nt
TRBJ2-7 once TRBV5-4 TRBD1 CASRRDRASYEQYF TGTGCCAGCAGACGGGACAGGGCATCCTACGAGCAGTACTTC
TRBJ1-2 . TRBV5-4 . CASSLEGTSYGYTF TGTGCCAGCAGCTTGGAAGGGACATCCTATGGCTACACCTTC
TRBJ2-7 . TRBV27 . CASSLLTGFRPYEQYF TGTGCCAGCAGTTTATTAACAGGGTTTAGGCCCTACGAGCAGTACTTC
TRBJ2-2 . TRBV10-3 TRBD2 CATSPTSAGAGELFF TGTGCCACCTCACCCACTTCAGCGGGAGCCGGGGAGCTGTTTTTT
TRBJ1-2 . TRBV6-1 . CASSETKGGYTF TGTGCCAGCAGTGAAACGAAGGGGGGCTACACCTTC
TRBJ1-4 . TRBV10-2 TRBD1 CASRRTGSTNEKLFF TGCGCCAGCAGGCGGACAGGGTCCACTAATGAAAAACTGTTTTTT
TRBJ1-6 . TRBV2 TRBD1 CATHGQGDSPLHF TGTGCCACCCATGGACAGGGGGATTCACCCCTCCACTTT
TRBJ1-2 . TRBV11-2 TRBD1 CASSRDRDYGYTF TGTGCCAGCAGTCGCGACAGGGACTATGGCTACACCTTC
TRBJ2-1 . TRBV2 . CASSPQGLDEQFF TGTGCCAGCAGCCCACAGGGTCTGGATGAGCAGTTCTTC
TRBJ2-2 . TRBV5-4 TRBD2 CASSLGGTSYLGGELFF TGTGCCAGCAGCTTGGGCGGGACTAGCTATTTGGGCGGGGAGCTGTTTTTT
TRBJ1-1 few TRBV5-1 . CASSVGRGNTEAFF TGCGCCAGCAGCGTCGGACGGGGGAACACTGAAGCTTTCTTT
TRBJ1-1 . TRBV9 . CASSVAQANTEAFF TGTGCCAGCAGCGTAGCACAGGCGAACACTGAAGCTTTCTTT
TRBJ2-1 . TRBV4-1 TRBD2 CASSQDSARLAVYNEQFF TGCGCCAGCAGCCAAGATTCTGCTAGACTAGCGGTATACAATGAGCAGTTCTTC
TRBJ1-4 few TRBV4-3 TRBD1 CASSQAPGQGEKLFF TGCGCCAGCAGCCAAGCCCCGGGACAGGGGGAAAAACTGTTTTTT
TRBJ2-1 . TRBV7-2 . CASSLGGHIGQFF TGTGCCAGCAGCTTAGGAGGACATATTGGACAGTTCTTC
TRBJ2-3 . TRBV15 TRBD2 CATSREASGGDTQYF TGTGCCACCAGCAGAGAGGCTAGCGGGGGGGATACGCAGTATTTT
TRBJ2-7 . TRBV21-1 . CASSSRGQGTYEQYF TGTGCCAGCAGCTCCCGGGGACAGGGAACCTACGAGCAGTACTTC
TRBJ2-7 . TRBV6-5 . CASSYTLGAAYEQYF TGTGCCAGCAGTTACACCCTTGGGGCGGCCTACGAGCAGTACTTC
TRBJ1-1 . TRBV28 . CASNLDEGTEAFF TGTGCCAGCAATCTTGACGAGGGCACTGAAGCTTTCTTT
TRBJ1-2 . TRBV6-5 . CASSYRWTSRDGYTF TGTGCCAGCAGTTACCGATGGACGTCCAGGGATGGCTACACCTTC
TRBJ2-1 once TRBV19 TRBD2 CASSPIAGGLNEQFF TGTGCCAGTAGTCCCATAGCGGGGGGGCTTAATGAGCAGTTCTTC